This T cell receptor beta chain came from a study of T cells in Graves' hyperthyroidism and ophthalmopathy. Overall study results and limits: Most expanded thyroid clonotypes above 0.001 also appeared in blood. Ophthalmopathy, as predicted by the model, came a median approximately 5.9 months after the prediction.

The CDR3 is 15 residues long. Deletions cut 1 base from V and 6 bases from J, with 13 bases between. Germline CDR1 and CDR2: MDHEN and SYDVKM. TCR beta CDR3 regions were amplified from RNA transcripts. The primer set for the first-round RT-PCR of the TCR CDR3 was HTBI. One entry per CDR3 protein results from TCRdb running MiXCR on the multiplex PCR reads. The sample consists of about 290,000 distinct CDR3 sequences, over 15% of them appearing once. In its sample, this clonotype was seen many times. Antigen: not known. Patients aged 18 to 65 with hyperthyroidism were newly diagnosed, with duration under 2 months. Based on clinical symptoms, serum thyroxine and TRAb, thyroid ultrasound and orbital computed tomography, diagnoses were reached.

The receptor was derived from a man aged 25 to 40 with Graves' hyperthyroidism. The sequencing input was blood. V gene TRBV28 combines with J gene TRBJ1-5; possibly TRBD1 for D (6 bases). The CDR3 is CASSLYLGAAQPQHF. CDR3 sequence (DNA): TGTGCCAGCAGTTTATATCTGGGGGCAGCTCAGCCCCAGCATTTT.